A selection of T cell receptor beta chains follows, all from one sample in a study of T cell changes during pregnancy in multiple sclerosis. This table comes from immunoSEQ multiplex PCR, and its TCRdb copy is limited to in-frame clones, with some not included. Among tens of thousands of clones listed, 85% to 95% were seen once. Sample: CD8+ T cells from peripheral blood mononuclear cells, taken in the third trimester of pregnancy. The receptors originated from a female donor in good health, enrolled as a control in a pregnancy study. The CDR3 runs from the conserved cysteine through the conserved F or W. A D gene is named only where the DNA matches it firmly. Clone size is stated in some rows and not others, as once, few, many or a class when expanded.

. TRBJ1-5 . TRBV7-6 CASSPSGNQPQHF TGTGCCAGCAGTCCTTCGGGCAATCAGCCCCAGCATTTT
. TRBJ1-2 . TRBV5-6 CASSLGEVNYGYTF TGTGCCAGCAGCTTGGGGGAGGTAAACTATGGCTACACCTTC
. TRBJ1-5 TRBD1 TRBV27 CASSWTGEDQPQHF TGTGCCAGCAGCTGGACAGGGGAGGATCAGCCCCAGCATTTT
. TRBJ1-1 . TRBV5-1 CASRAQGNTEAFF TGCGCCAGCAGAGCCCAGGGGAACACTGAAGCTTTCTTT
. TRBJ2-7 . TRBV13 CASSLGQGLRSYEQYF TGTGCCAGCAGCTTAGGTCAGGGGTTAAGGTCCTACGAGCAGTACTTC
. TRBJ2-1 TRBD2 TRBV5-6 CASSLGGSGGFLTNEQFF TGTGCCAGCAGCTTAGGAGGTAGCGGGGGCTTTCTTACAAATGAGCAGTTCTTC
. TRBJ1-5 TRBD1 TRBV15 CATSTDRGTVSNQPQHF TGTGCCACCAGCACGGACAGGGGAACTGTTAGCAATCAGCCCCAGCATTTT
. TRBJ2-1 TRBD2 TRBV9 CASTELGTSTDEQFF TGTGCCAGCACGGAGTTGGGGACTAGCACCGATGAGCAGTTCTTC
. TRBJ2-7 TRBD1 TRBV4-3 CASSQGTGVSYEQYF TGCGCCAGCAGCCAAGGGACAGGGGTTTCCTACGAGCAGTACTTC
. TRBJ1-1 . TRBV27 CASSFTGWNTEAFF TGTGCCAGCAGTTTTACAGGGTGGAACACTGAAGCTTTCTTT
. TRBJ1-1 . TRBV30 CAWSVGREAFF TGTGCCTGGAGTGTGGGCAGGGAAGCTTTCTTT
. TRBJ1-4 TRBD1 TRBV5-6 CASSRVDRGEKLFF TGTGCCAGCAGCCGGGTAGACAGGGGGGAAAAACTGTTTTTT
. TRBJ1-1 . TRBV30 CAWTLNQGAEAFF TGTGCCTGGACCTTGAATCAGGGTGCTGAAGCTTTCTTT
. TRBJ2-2 TRBD2 TRBV27 CASSLSTSGAGGELFF TGTGCCAGCAGTTTATCGACTAGCGGGGCCGGCGGGGAGCTGTTTTTT
once TRBJ2-7 TRBD2 TRBV5-1 CASSPGLVSYEQYF TGCGCCAGCAGCCCGGGACTAGTCTCCTACGAGCAGTACTTC
. TRBJ2-3 . TRBV7-6 CASSSFIATDTQYF TGTGCCAGCAGCTCATTTATAGCGACAGATACGCAGTATTTT
. TRBJ2-7 TRBD1 TRBV30 CAWSSPGQSYEQYF TGTGCCTGGAGCAGCCCGGGACAGTCTTACGAGCAGTACTTC
once TRBJ2-7 . TRBV5-4 CASSLTGSYEQYF TGTGCCAGCAGCTTGACAGGATCCTACGAGCAGTACTTC
. TRBJ2-1 TRBD1 TRBV2 CASRTGTGGLDEQFF TGTGCCAGCAGGACCGGGACAGGGGGCTTGGATGAGCAGTTCTTC
. TRBJ2-1 TRBD2 TRBV5-1 CASSTHSGGAYNEQFF TGCGCCAGCAGCACCCATAGCGGGGGGGCCTACAATGAGCAGTTCTTC
. TRBJ2-7 TRBD1 TRBV30 CAWSPMSTGREQYF TGTGCCTGGAGTCCGATGTCGACAGGGCGGGAGCAGTACTTC
. TRBJ2-3 TRBD2 TRBV6-1 CASSVTSGGAGTDTQYF TGTGCCAGCAGTGTGACTAGCGGGGGGGCCGGCACAGATACGCAGTATTTT
. TRBJ1-5 . TRBV7-8 CASSLSENSNQPQHF TGTGCCAGCAGCTTATCCGAGAATAGCAATCAGCCCCAGCATTTT
few TRBJ1-1 . TRBV7-9 CASSHNTEAFF TGTGCCAGCAGCCATAACACTGAAGCTTTCTTT
. TRBJ2-1 . TRBV7-6 CASSLTAGASYNEQFF TGTGCCAGCAGCTTAACGGCGGGGGCCTCCTACAATGAGCAGTTCTTC
. TRBJ1-6 . TRBV6-5 CASRHGDNSPLHF TGTGCCAGCAGACACGGAGATAATTCACCCCTCCACTTT
few TRBJ2-1 TRBD2 TRBV6-4 CASSETSGGDYNEQFF TGTGCCAGCAGTGAGACTAGCGGGGGAGATTACAATGAGCAGTTCTTC
once TRBJ2-1 . TRBV14 CASSQDRRGNEQFF TGTGCCAGCAGCCAAGACCGGCGGGGCAATGAGCAGTTCTTC
. TRBJ1-2 TRBD1 TRBV19 CASSGRGQKGYGYTF TGTGCCAGTAGTGGACGGGGACAGAAAGGCTATGGCTACACCTTC
. TRBJ2-2 . TRBV9 CASSVGLLTANTGELFF TGTGCCAGCAGCGTAGGATTATTGACAGCAAACACCGGGGAGCTGTTTTTT
. TRBJ1-1 . TRBV4-3 CASSQGRSTPNTEAFF TGCGCCAGCAGCCAAGGCAGGTCGACCCCGAACACTGAAGCTTTCTTT
. TRBJ2-1 TRBD2 TRBV29-1 CSVEDNAGDFYNEQFF TGCAGCGTTGAAGATAATGCGGGGGACTTCTACAATGAGCAGTTCTTC
. TRBJ2-5 . TRBV7-2 CASSLWDIQETQYF TGTGCCAGCAGCCTATGGGACATCCAAGAGACCCAGTACTTC
. TRBJ1-5 . TRBV18 CASSANGNQPQHF TGTGCCAGCTCAGCCAACGGGAATCAGCCCCAGCATTTT
. TRBJ2-2 . TRBV27 CASSRIAVNTGELFF TGTGCCAGCAGCCGGATAGCGGTCAACACCGGGGAGCTGTTTTTT
. TRBJ2-7 TRBD2 TRBV4-3 CASSPFQGGVYEQYF TGCGCCAGCAGCCCATTCCAGGGAGGGGTCTACGAGCAGTACTTC
. TRBJ1-2 TRBD1 TRBV2 CASSTRTGGSNYGYTF TGTGCCAGCAGTACCCGGACAGGGGGCAGTAACTATGGCTACACCTTC
. TRBJ1-6 . TRBV9 CASSVDSGSPLHF TGTGCCAGCAGCGTTGATTCGGGGTCACCCCTCCACTTT
. TRBJ2-7 . TRBV7-9 CASRTSSYEQYF TGTGCCAGCAGGACATCCTCCTACGAGCAGTACTTC
few TRBJ1-3 . TRBV13 CASSPSSESTIYF TGTGCCAGCAGCCCATCGAGTGAGAGCACCATATATTTT
. TRBJ1-2 TRBD1 TRBV12-5 CASGLGLGTGEGGYTF TGTGCTAGTGGTTTGGGACTCGGGACAGGGGAAGGTGGCTACACCTTC
. TRBJ2-3 TRBD2 TRBV7-2 CASSSLAGYSTDTQYF TGTGCCAGCAGCTCACTAGCGGGGTATAGTACAGATACGCAGTATTTT
. TRBJ2-3 . TRBV4-3 CASSPSRTAATDTQYF TGCGCCAGCAGCCCCTCGCGGACAGCAGCAACAGATACGCAGTATTTT
. TRBJ2-2 . TRBV19 CASSIGQGLLTTNTGELFF TGTGCCAGTAGTATAGGCCAGGGGCTCCTCACCACGAACACCGGGGAGCTGTTTTTT
. TRBJ2-3 TRBD2 TRBV27 CASSLGSGGTDTQYF TGTGCCAGCAGTTTAGGTAGCGGGGGGACAGATACGCAGTATTTT
. TRBJ1-2 TRBD1 TRBV27 CATQTGGSNGYTF TGTGCCACCCAGACAGGGGGCTCGAATGGCTACACCTTC
. TRBJ2-5 TRBD1 TRBV19 CASSADREETQYF TGTGCCAGTAGTGCGGACAGGGAAGAGACCCAGTACTTC
. TRBJ2-7 . TRBV13 CASSPPGTNGNEQYF TGTGCCAGCAGCCCCCCCGGGACAAACGGGAACGAGCAGTACTTC
. TRBJ1-2 TRBD1 TRBV5-6 CASSLGTGAYGYTF TGTGCCAGCAGCTTGGGAACAGGGGCCTATGGCTACACCTTC
. TRBJ1-2 . TRBV5-1 CASSLDRGARANYGYTF TGCGCCAGCAGCTTGGATCGGGGGGCGCGAGCTAACTATGGCTACACCTTC
. TRBJ2-2 . TRBV11-2 CASSSYGGDTGELFF TGTGCCAGCAGCTCGTACGGGGGAGACACCGGGGAGCTGTTTTTT
. TRBJ2-5 TRBD1 TRBV11-1 CASSLGTGGKMSETQYF TGTGCCAGCAGCTTGGGGACAGGGGGTAAAATGAGCGAGACCCAGTACTTC
. TRBJ2-5 TRBD2 TRBV11-2 CASSSSGGETQETQYF TGTGCCAGCAGCTCTAGCGGGGGGGAAACACAAGAGACCCAGTACTTC
. TRBJ2-1 . TRBV6-5 CASSSQWGVENEQFF TGTGCCAGCAGTAGCCAATGGGGGGTCGAAAATGAGCAGTTCTTC
. TRBJ2-7 TRBD2 TRBV11-2 CASSLGGGRYYEQYF TGTGCCAGCAGCTTAGGCGGGGGTCGATACTACGAGCAGTACTTC